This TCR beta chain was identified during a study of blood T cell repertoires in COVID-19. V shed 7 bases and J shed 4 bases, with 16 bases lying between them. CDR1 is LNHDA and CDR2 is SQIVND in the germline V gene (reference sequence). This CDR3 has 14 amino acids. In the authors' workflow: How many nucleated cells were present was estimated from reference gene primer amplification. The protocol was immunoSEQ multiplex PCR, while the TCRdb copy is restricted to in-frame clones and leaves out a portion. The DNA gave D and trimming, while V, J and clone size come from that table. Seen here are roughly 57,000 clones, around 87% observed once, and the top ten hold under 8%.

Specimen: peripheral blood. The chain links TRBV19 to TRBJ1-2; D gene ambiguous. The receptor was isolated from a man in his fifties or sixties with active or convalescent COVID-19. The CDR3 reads CASIRGPGGYGYTF. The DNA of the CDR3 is TGTGCCAGTATCAGAGGTCCCGGCGGCTATGGCTACACCTTC.